Listed here are 8 T cell receptor beta chains from one sample, sequenced in a study of blood T cell repertoires in COVID-19. This table comes from immunoSEQ multiplex PCR, and its TCRdb copy is limited to in-frame clones, with some not included. The table has 65,000 to 90,000 clones, about 90% seen once; the top ten hold around 3%. Sequencing used peripheral blood. The receptors were sampled from a woman between 50 and 59 years old with active or convalescent COVID-19.

The J gene is TRBJ2-7, the V gene TRBV29-1, with D maybe TRBD1 (5 bases). The CDR3 is 14 residues long. Germline CDR1 and CDR2: SQVTM and ANQGSEA. V lost 6 bases and J lost 4, with 19 bases in between. The CDR3, as DNA: TGCAGCGTAGTTCTGACAGATATTCCTTACGAGCAGTACTTC. It is translated as CSVVLTDIPYEQYF.

V and J are TRBV18 and TRBJ1-1, with D unclear. The V and J ends lost 4 bases and 1 base respectively, with 10 bases between them. Germline assignment: CDR1 KGHSH and CDR2 LQKENI. This CDR3 has 14 amino acids. The CDR3 loop is CASSRVERNTEAFF. The CDR3, as DNA: TGTGCCAGCTCACGGGTGGAGCGGAACACTGAAGCTTTCTTT.

The chain has TRBV25-1 and TRBJ1-5, with TRBD1 matching 10 bases. The germline CDR1 and CDR2 sequences are MGHDK and SYGVNS. The CDR3 runs to 18 residues. The V segment lost 6 bases and the J segment 0 bases; nucleotides outside the gene matches: 11. CDR3 residues: CASRPGQGSYHSNQPQHF. The DNA for the CDR3 is TGTGCCAGCAGACCGGGACAGGGGTCCTATCATAGCAATCAGCCCCAGCATTTT.

V usage is TRBV20-1 and J usage is TRBJ2-7; no firm D call. The CDR3 sequence is 13 residues long. Germline loops: CDR1 DFQATT, CDR2 SNEGSKA (reference sequence). Between the trimmed V and J ends, which lost 3 bases and 3 bases, there was a span of 12 bases. CDR3 loop: CSASGDIYYEQYF. In DNA form, the CDR3 reads TGCAGTGCTAGTGGAGACATTTACTACGAGCAGTACTTC.

The chain joins TRBV19 to TRBJ2-7, with D perhaps TRBD1 (5 bases). The germline V and J ends were trimmed by 3 bases and 5 bases, with 14 bases remaining between them. Germline V gene data show CDR1 as LNHDA and CDR2 as SQIVND (reference sequence). The length of the CDR3 is 14 residues. This CDR3 is CASSMGQGPDEQYF. In DNA form, the CDR3 reads TGTGCCAGTAGTATGGGGCAGGGCCCCGACGAGCAGTACTTC.

The chain joins TRBV29-1 to TRBJ2-5; tentatively, D is TRBD2 (5 bases). Looked up from germline, CDR1 is SQVTM and CDR2 is ANQGSEA. The ends were cut back, 7 bases at V and 5 bases at J, with 14 bases in the middle. The CDR3 contains 12 residues. This chain's CDR3 is CSALEPGETQYF. CDR3 coding DNA: TGCAGCGCCCTAGAGCCGGGGGAGACCCAGTACTTC.

The V call is TRBV7-8, the J call TRBJ2-4, with D possibly TRBD1 on 5 matching bases. The CDR3 contains 16 residues. Germline V CDR1 and CDR2: SGHVS, FQNEAQ. Trimming removed 5 bases at V and 9 bases at J, with 23 bases between. The CDR3: CASSPEGVGLSLIQYF. For the CDR3, the DNA is TGTGCCAGCAGCCCCGAAGGGGTGGGTCTTTCCCTCATTCAGTACTTC.

Concerning this clone: At one end, the junction sequence differs from germline, possibly due to a read error. This chain uses TRBV5-8 with TRBJ2-7; 7 positions match TRBD1. The germline CDR1 and CDR2 sequences are SGHTS and YDEGEE. The CDR3 loop spans 15 amino acids. CDR3 DNA sequence: TGTGCCAGCAGCCCCCGGACAGGCATCGGCTACGAGCGGTACTTC. This codes for CASSPRTGIGYERYF.